The 32 T cell receptor beta chains below come from one sample, sequenced in a study of cytomegalovirus exposure and HLA in healthy donors. 60 Vbeta and 13 Jbeta primers were used in PCR. Sequencing was performed with immunoSEQ multiplex PCR; in TCRdb, only in-frame clones are kept and a portion is missing. The sample has approximately 200,000 clones, approximately 79% seen once. The sequencing input was PBMCs. The source is a man aged 18 to 30 in good health and CMV-seronegative.

This clone was counted a few times. The rearrangement joins TRBV19 to TRBJ2-2; 11 bases are shared with TRBD2. This CDR3 has 18 residues. Germline CDR1 and CDR2: LNHDA and SQIVND (reference sequence). Germline trimming cut 3 bases from V and 5 bases from J; bases unmatched to any gene: 11. The CDR3 reads CASSILLLAGVGTGELFF. The CDR3 DNA sequence: TGTGCCAGTAGTATCCTTTTACTAGCGGGAGTAGGTACCGGGGAGCTGTTTTTT.

The chain is built from TRBV2 and TRBJ2-7, with 10 bases matching TRBD1. CDR3 length equals 13 residues. The ends lost 9 bases at V and 4 bases at J; junction bases unmatched: 6. Germline CDR1 SNHLY, CDR2 FYNNEI. The CDR3 sequence is CASLRDRGYEQYF. The CDR3 region has the DNA TGTGCCAGTCTCCGGGACAGGGGTTACGAGCAGTACTTC.

This sequence joins TRBV29-1 and TRBJ2-1; 11 nucleotides align to TRBD1. V shed 3 bases, J shed 6 bases, and the junction held 7 bases outside the gene matches. From germline, CDR1 is SQVTM and CDR2 ANQGSEA. The CDR3 is made up of 15 amino acids. The CDR3 DNA is TGCAGCGTTGAGAGGCTGGGACAGGGGGTCAATGAGCAGTTCTTC. This translates into CSVERLGQGVNEQFF.

The chain carries TRBV27 and TRBJ1-5; 7 bases are a match to TRBD1. With 8 bases clipped from V and 3 bases from J, the junction kept 4 bases outside the gene matches. The CDR3 is 13 amino acids. CDR1 is MNHEY and CDR2 is SMNVEV in the germline V gene (reference sequence). Here the CDR3 DNA reads TGTGCCAGCCGGACAGGTGACAATCAGCCCCAGCATTTT. Protein: CASRTGDNQPQHF.

V is TRBV18 and J is TRBJ2-7; D perhaps matches TRBD2 (5 bases). V was cut by 3 bases and J by 2 bases, with 14 bases left in between. In germline, CDR1 is KGHSH, CDR2 LQKENI. This CDR3 is 15 amino acids long. CDR3 DNA: TGTGCCAGCTCACCGGCGCAGAGGGCCCCCTACGAGCAGTACTTC. Its translation is CASSPAQRAPYEQYF. The entire variable domain, with the rest obtained from reference TRBV18 and TRBJ2-7, is as follows: NAGVMQNPRHLVRRRGQEARLRCSPMKGHSHVYWYRQLPEEGLKFMVYLQKENIIDESGMPKERFSAEFPKEGPSILRIQQVVRGDSAAYFCASSPAQRAPYEQYFGPGTRLTVT.

This chain links TRBV7-2 with TRBJ2-5, with a weak D call TRBD2 (7 bases). Germline CDR1 and CDR2: SGHTA and FQGNSA. V was trimmed by 2 bases and J by 5 bases, leaving 12 bases between them. This CDR3 comprises 14 residues. CDR3 in DNA: TGTGCCAGCAGCTTAACGGGGGGCGAGGAGACCCAGTACTTC. Protein: CASSLTGGEETQYF.

The rearrangement links TRBV7-9 to TRBJ2-7; 8 bases align to TRBD1. The germline gives CDR1 SEHNR, CDR2 FQNEAQ (reference sequence). V lost 5 bases to trimming and J lost 0 bases; unmatched junction nucleotides: 12. The CDR3 loop spans 17 amino acids. The CDR3 is CASSKELRGLNSYEQYF. CDR3 nucleotides: TGTGCCAGCAGCAAAGAGCTCAGGGGGCTGAACTCCTACGAGCAGTACTTC.

The J gene is TRBJ2-1, the V gene TRBV5-1; 7 bases line up with TRBD2. Trimming cost V 3 bases and J 6 bases; bases outside gene matches: 6. The germline CDR1 and CDR2 sequences are SGHRS and YFSETQ. The length of the CDR3 is 14 residues. In DNA, the CDR3 is TGCGCCAGCAGCTCCGGACTAGTCCCCAATGAGCAGTTCTTC. It specifies CASSSGLVPNEQFF.

V gene TRBV28 combines with J gene TRBJ2-7; maybe TRBD2 (7 bases). Germline CDR1 and CDR2: MDHEN and SYDVKM. Trimming stripped 5 bases from V and 4 bases from J, with 18 bases between. CDR3 length equals 15 residues. The CDR3 is CASSTQGGGGYEQYF. As DNA, the CDR3 is TGTGCCAGCAGTACCCAAGGGGGGGGCGGGTACGAGCAGTACTTC.

The chain is built from TRBV19 and TRBJ1-1, with D tentatively TRBD1 (6 bases). With 9 bases removed from V and 4 bases from J, the gap between germline ends came to 15 bases. Germline V lookup: CDR1 LNHDA, CDR2 SQIVND (reference sequence). This CDR3 region has 13 residues. The CDR3 DNA sequence: TGTGCCAGCCTCTCCAGGGGCCGCACTGAAGCTTTCTTT. It translates to CASLSRGRTEAFF.

The gene calls are TRBV27 and TRBJ1-1; 9 bases are a match to TRBD1. The CDR3 consists of 15 residues. The germline gives CDR1 MNHEY, CDR2 SMNVEV (reference sequence). The J segment lost 3 bases and the V segment lost 5 bases, leaving 7 bases of the junction unmatched. The CDR3 DNA is TGTGCCAGCAGTCGACGGACAGGGGTAGACACTGAAGCTTTCTTT. Protein: CASSRRTGVDTEAFF.

As to this clone: The sample has other DNA sequences that encode this CDR3 too. The chain has TRBV4-3 and TRBJ1-1; D ambiguous. The length of the CDR3 is 14 residues. Trimming removed 2 bases at V and 0 bases at J, with 7 bases between. Germline V gene data show CDR1 as LGHNA and CDR2 as YSLEER. CDR3 nucleotide sequence: TGCGCCAGCAGCCAAACGGGTATGAACACTGAAGCTTTCTTT. Amino acid sequence: CASSQTGMNTEAFF.

The genes are TRBV7-9 and TRBJ2-5; 10 bases agree with TRBD2. This CDR3 contains 15 residues. With 4 bases clipped from V and 4 bases from J, the junction kept 6 bases outside the gene matches. Looked up from germline, CDR1 is SEHNR and CDR2 is FQNEAQ (reference sequence). The CDR3 bases are TGTGCCAGCAGCTCACCTAGCGGGAGTCTAGAGACCCAGTACTTC. It yields the protein CASSSPSGSLETQYF.

The chain joins TRBV19 to TRBJ2-2, with D possibly being TRBD2 (6 bases). V lost 4 bases and J 3 bases, leaving 12 bases between the germline ends. The CDR3 consists of 15 residues. Germline V gene data show CDR1 as LNHDA and CDR2 as SQIVND (reference sequence). The CDR3 DNA follows: TGTGCCAGTAGTACCCTCCCGGGGGACACCGGGGAGCTGTTTTTT. It codes for CASSTLPGDTGELFF.

The V call is TRBV2, the J call TRBJ1-2, with 8 bases that match TRBD1. V shed 3 bases and J 4 bases; nucleotides not matched to a gene: 10. Germline CDR1 SNHLY, CDR2 FYNNEI. This CDR3 comprises 16 residues. The CDR3 reads CASSDIMETGVYGYTF. In DNA, the CDR3 is TGTGCCAGCAGTGATATCATGGAGACAGGGGTCTATGGCTACACCTTC.

V is TRBV7-9 and J is TRBJ1-2; tentative D call: TRBD1 (5 bases). The V end was cut by 5 bases, the J end by 5 bases, with 9 bases between. This CDR3 comprises 12 residues. Germline V gene sequence: CDR1 SEHNR, CDR2 FQNEAQ (reference sequence). CDR3 nucleotide sequence: TGTGCCAGCAGCAACGACAGATATGGCTACACCTTC. Its translation is CASSNDRYGYTF. Combining the CDR3 with reference TRBV7-9 and TRBJ1-2 gives the whole variable domain DTGVSQNPRHKITKRGQNVTFRCDPISEHNRLYWYRQTLGQGPEFLTYFQNEAQLEKSRLLSDRFSAERPKGSFSTLEIQRTEQGDSAMYLCASSNDRYGYTFGSGTRLTVV.

The J gene is TRBJ1-1, the V gene TRBV5-1, with a tentative D call TRBD1 (5 bases). Germline CDR1 reads SGHRS; CDR2 reads YFSETQ. The V gene lost 4 bases and the J gene lost 4 bases, with 11 bases spanning the gap. The CDR3 spans 13 residues. CDR3 sequence reads: CASSLRDTTEAFF. The CDR3 nucleotides read TGCGCCAGCAGCCTCAGGGATACCACTGAAGCTTTCTTT.

The rearrangement links TRBV27 to TRBJ2-1; 8 positions agree with TRBD2. The V segment lost 5 bases and the J segment 6 bases; nucleotides outside the gene matches: 6. Germline CDR1 reads MNHEY; CDR2 reads SMNVEV (reference sequence). The CDR3 runs 14 residues. The CDR3 sequence: CASSPAGGINEQFF. CDR3 DNA sequence: TGTGCCAGCAGTCCCGCGGGAGGTATCAATGAGCAGTTCTTC.

J is TRBJ2-1 and V is TRBV15; 8 bases agree with TRBD2. Unmatched junction bases numbered 12, after V lost 5 bases and J lost 6 bases. The CDR3 is 16 amino acids. Germline CDR1 is LNHNV and CDR2 is YYDKDF (reference sequence). The CDR3 region is CATSSRFSGVINEQFF. Written as DNA, the CDR3 is TGTGCCACCAGCTCCCGTTTTAGCGGGGTAATCAATGAGCAGTTCTTC. The full variable domain, with the rest looked up from reference TRBV15 and TRBJ2-1, is DAMVIQNPRYQVTQFGKPVTLSCSQTLNHNVMYWYQQKSSQAPKLLFHYYDKDFNNEADTPDNFQSRRPNTSFCFLDIRSPGLGDTAMYLCATSSRFSGVINEQFFGPGTRLTVL.

The chain employs TRBV6-5 and TRBJ2-3; 9 bases line up with TRBD2. Trimming removed 3 bases from V and 2 bases from J; junction bases left unmatched: 3. Germline values: CDR1 MNHEY, CDR2 SVGAGI. The CDR3 loop spans 15 amino acids. The DNA for the CDR3 is TGTGCCAGCAGTTATGTAGCGGGAGACACAGATACGCAGTATTTT. This encodes CASSYVAGDTDTQYF.

This clone was found a few times. This chain uses TRBV30 with TRBJ1-6; perhaps TRBD1 as D (6 bases). Trimming took off 4 bases at V and 7 bases at J, with 14 bases between the two ends. Germline V CDR1 and CDR2: GTSNPN, SVGIG (reference sequence). This CDR3 has 14 residues. This CDR3 is CAWTPGQSNSPLHF. The CDR3 DNA is TGTGCCTGGACCCCAGGACAGTCGAATTCACCCCTCCACTTT. Supplemented by reference TRBV30 and TRBJ1-6, the full variable domain reads SQTIHQWPATLVQPVGSPLSLECTVEGTSNPNLYWYRQAAGRGLQLLFYSVGIGQISSEVPQNLSASRPQDRQFILSSKKLLLSDSGFYLCAWTPGQSNSPLHFGNGTRLTVT.

V usage is TRBV9 and J usage is TRBJ1-2, with 9 bases aligning to TRBD1. The CDR3 has 15 residues. Germline CDR1 SGDLS, CDR2 YYNGEE. Trimming removed 2 bases from V and 8 bases from J; junction bases left unmatched: 10. The CDR3 coding sequence is TGTGCCAGCAGCGTTCCGGGACAGGGTATTTCGGGCTACACCTTC. Its translation: CASSVPGQGISGYTF.

The chain couples TRBV2 to TRBJ2-7, with TRBD1 as a possible D gene (5 bases). This CDR3 is 13 amino acids long. V gave up 2 bases and J gave up 5 bases, with 10 bases separating them. The germline V gene encodes CDR1 SNHLY and CDR2 FYNNEI. The DNA of the CDR3 is TGTGCCAGCAGTGAACAGGGTTTCGACGAGCAGTACTTC. Its translation: CASSEQGFDEQYF.

CDR3 sequence (DNA): TGTGCCAGCAGTTTCGGGACAGGCACGGGAGATACGCAGTATTTT. As protein: CASSFGTGTGDTQYF. This chain joins TRBV28 and TRBJ2-3, with 8 bases identical to TRBD1. The junction had 7 bases not matched to a gene; V was cut back by 3 bases and J by 5 bases. CDR1 and CDR2 from the germline V gene are MDHEN and SYDVKM. The length of the CDR3 is 15 residues.

The genes are TRBV7-9 and TRBJ1-5; D remains ambiguous. CDR3 length: 13 residues. Germline CDR1 SEHNR, CDR2 FQNEAQ (reference sequence). Deletions cut 5 bases from V and 6 bases from J, with 11 bases between. The CDR3 loop reads CASSPVGVQPQHF. The CDR3 nucleotides are TGTGCCAGCAGCCCTGTTGGAGTTCAGCCCCAGCATTTT.

V is TRBV4-1 and J is TRBJ2-5; 13 bases match TRBD2. This CDR3 is 15 amino acids long. The germline V gene has CDR1 MGHRA and CDR2 YSYEKL. Germline trimming cut 4 bases from V and 5 bases from J; bases unmatched to any gene: 4. The CDR3 nucleotides are TGCGCCAGCAGCCTCGGACTAGCGGGAGCGGAGACCCAGTACTTC. Its translation is CASSLGLAGAETQYF.

The chain couples TRBV9 to TRBJ1-1, with D perhaps TRBD1 (6 bases). V gave up 4 bases and J gave up 5 bases, with 15 bases separating them. CDR3 length: 14 amino acids. Germline assignment: CDR1 SGDLS and CDR2 YYNGEE. CDR3 in amino acids: CASSRDNRGTEAFF. Written as DNA, the CDR3 is TGTGCCAGCAGCCGGGACAACCGAGGGACTGAAGCTTTCTTT.

This clone was seen a handful of times. The chain has TRBV7-9 and TRBJ2-3; 10 bases match TRBD2. This CDR3 comprises 16 residues. The junction had 4 bases not matched to a gene; V was cut back by 4 bases and J by 0 bases. Germline CDR1 and CDR2: SEHNR and FQNEAQ (reference sequence). This CDR3 is CASSSRTSGSTDTQYF. The DNA for the CDR3 is TGTGCCAGCAGCTCTCGGACTAGCGGTAGCACAGATACGCAGTATTTT.

The V call is TRBV6-5, the J call TRBJ2-7, with D perhaps matching TRBD2 (6 bases). Germline assignment: CDR1 MNHEY and CDR2 SVGAGI. This CDR3 is built from 14 residues. V was shortened by 5 bases and J by 5 bases, with 16 bases between the two germline ends. The DNA for the CDR3 is TGTGCCAGCAGTGAAAGGTCCGGGGGAGACGAGCAGTACTTC. Its translation: CASSERSGGDEQYF.

This chain links TRBV4-3 with TRBJ1-2; possible D gene TRBD1, 5 bases. Between the trimmed V and J ends, which lost 1 base and 4 bases, there was a span of 13 bases. Germline V gene data show CDR1 as LGHNA and CDR2 as YSLEER. The CDR3 has 15 residues. The CDR3 reads CASSQGVGGGYGYTF. The CDR3 coding sequence is TGCGCCAGCAGCCAAGGCGTAGGCGGGGGCTATGGCTACACCTTC.

The chain combines TRBV10-1 with TRBJ2-7; 10 bases match TRBD2. Germline trimming cut 6 bases from V and 4 bases from J; bases unmatched to any gene: 9. This CDR3 region has 15 residues. Germline assignment: CDR1 WNHNN and CDR2 SYGVQD (reference sequence). The CDR3 protein is CASRLSSGSPYEQYF. The DNA for the CDR3 is TGCGCCAGCAGGCTTTCTAGCGGGAGTCCTTACGAGCAGTACTTC.

This sequence joins TRBV5-4 and TRBJ1-1; the D gene is possibly TRBD1 (6 bases). Deletions cut 4 bases from V and 5 bases from J, with 15 bases between. CDR1 and CDR2 from the germline V gene are SGHNT and YYREEE (reference sequence). This CDR3 is built from 14 residues. The CDR3 loop is CASSRRGGRTEAFF. In DNA form, the CDR3 reads TGTGCCAGCAGCCGTAGAGGGGGTCGAACTGAAGCTTTCTTT.